This T cell receptor (beta chain) was found in a study of T-cell reconstitution after alpha-beta-depleted transplantation in children. With 8 bases removed from V and 4 bases from J, the gap between germline ends came to 13 bases. Germline V CDR1 and CDR2: LNHNV, YYDKDF (reference sequence). CDR3 size: 13 residues. The library targeted TCRbeta and was prepared with unique molecular identifiers. Each CDR3 protein gets one entry after TCRdb re-called the PCR reads with MiXCR. The data show roughly 400,000 distinct CDR3 sequences, roughly 22% seen once. This sequence originates from a human donor who donated a stem cell graft to a child with acute myeloid leukemia. V is TRBV15 and J is TRBJ2-3, with a weak D call TRBD1 (5 bases). Sequencing used PBMCs from the stem cell graft donor, obtained from the stem cell graft. The CDR3 region has the DNA TGTGCCACCGGGGCAGGTAGGGCAGATACGCAGTATTTT. Amino acids: CATGAGRADTQYF.